This T cell receptor beta chain was retrieved from a study of identical twins. Whole-study findings and limits: Clonotypes of the beta chain that were abundant in cord blood carried fewer insertions (memory repertoires showed none). Conclusions came from cross-sectional statistical analysis, not from following the same donors.

To note about this clonotype: The antigen remains unidentified.

The CDR3 runs 12 residues. Per the germline V gene, CDR1 is SEHNR and CDR2 is FQNEAQ (reference sequence). V lost 6 bases and J 4 bases, leaving 8 bases between the germline ends. MiXCR, run by TCRdb on the 5' RACE reads, gives a single entry per CDR3 protein. This repertoire shows 600,000 to 700,000 distinct CDR3 sequences, roughly 20% found once; its top ten account for around 4.4%. These data also featured in a second study, about T cells expressing NK-cell markers. That study reports: One observes that, in a few donors, these clonotypes were also the leading ones within the CD3+CD56-NKG2C+ fraction. Expanded NKG2C+ T cell clones had unclear HCMV specificity.

The rearrangement uses TRBV7-9 and TRBJ2-3; unclear D gene. The sequence derives from a woman between 18 and 29 years old in good health. The sequencing sample was made of PBMCs. For the CDR3, the DNA is TGTGCCAGCAGACCTTTAGCAGATACGCAGTATTTT. Its translation is CASRPLADTQYF.